Listed below are T cell receptor beta chains from one sample, sequenced in a study of tumour-infiltrating T cells in Burkitt lymphoma. The repertoire was sequenced with immunoSEQ multiplex PCR; TCRdb's copy has only in-frame clones and lacks some. The table has roughly 13,000 clones, roughly 77% seen once. The sequencing input was tumor tissue. These receptors all stem from a human donor with diffuse large B-cell lymphoma. Each CDR3 is given without its conserved first and last residue. The order of the fields is J gene, D gene, V gene, CDR3 protein. The D gene is left open where the match is weak.

TRBJ2-3,TRBD2,TRBV6-5,AITGLAGLDTQY
TRBJ2-4,NA,TRBV5-1,ASSAQMGAKNIQY
TRBJ2-2,NA,TRBV7-6,ASSFDWTGELF
TRBJ1-1,NA,TRBV2,ASSIGQMNTEAF
TRBJ1-5,TRBD1,TRBV29-1,SVDQGVGQPQH
TRBJ2-2,NA,TRBV6-6,ASSLTGELF
TRBJ1-5,NA,TRBV15,ATRGDSNQPQH
TRBJ1-1,NA,TRBV12-5,ASGVDFFEAF
TRBJ2-7,NA,TRBV28,ASKGDSGSYEQY
TRBJ1-2,TRBD1,TRBV30,ALYGQGPFYGYT
TRBJ1-2,TRBD1,TRBV27,ASSPAGRTGGPNGYT
TRBJ2-3,NA,TRBV29-1,SAYGFTDTQY
TRBJ2-6,NA,TRBV4-1,ASSQDLVGTRSGANVLT
TRBJ2-7,NA,TRBV5-1,ASSPSDRTPYEQY